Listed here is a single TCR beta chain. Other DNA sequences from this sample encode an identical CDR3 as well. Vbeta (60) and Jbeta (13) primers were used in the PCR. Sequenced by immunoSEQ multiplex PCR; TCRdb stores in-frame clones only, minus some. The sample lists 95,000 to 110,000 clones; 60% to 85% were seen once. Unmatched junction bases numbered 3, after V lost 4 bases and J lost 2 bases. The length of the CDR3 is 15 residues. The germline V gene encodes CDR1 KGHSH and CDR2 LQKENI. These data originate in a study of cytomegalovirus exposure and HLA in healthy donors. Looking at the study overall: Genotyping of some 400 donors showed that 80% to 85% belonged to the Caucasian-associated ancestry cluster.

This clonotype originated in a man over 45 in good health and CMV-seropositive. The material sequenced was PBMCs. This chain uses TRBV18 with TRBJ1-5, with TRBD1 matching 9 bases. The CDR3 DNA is TGTGCCAGCTCACAACAGGGGGCTGGCAATCAGCCCCAGCATTTT. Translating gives CASSQQGAGNQPQHF.